A selection of T cell receptor beta chains follows, all from one sample in a study of identical twins. TCRdb fed the 5' RACE reads into MiXCR, producing one record per CDR3 protein. The sample holds about 490,000 distinct CDR3 sequences, about 15% seen once. The same specimen was also included in a second study, on yellow fever vaccine responses in identical twins.

The sequenced material came from CD4+ T cells sorted from blood. The receptors were sampled from a woman between 18 and 30 years old in good health. Both conserved end residues are part of each CDR3. The D gene is left open where the match is weak. Clone size is stated in some rows and not others, as once, few, many or a class when expanded.

clone_size,d_call,cdr3_length,j_call,v_call,cdr3_nt,cdr3_aa
NA,NA,14,TRBJ2-7,TRBV7-8,TGTGCCAGCAGCACCTCAGGGAGAACCTACGAGCAGTACTTC,CASSTSGRTYEQYF
few,NA,16,TRBJ1-5,TRBV12-3/TRBV12-4,TGTGCCAGCAGTTTTGATGTCCATAGGTCCAATCAGCCCCAGCATTTT,CASSFDVHRSNQPQHF
few,NA,16,TRBJ1-1,TRBV5-1,TGCGCCAGCAGCTTGGGAGAGGGCCGGGGGAACACTGAAGCTTTCTTT,CASSLGEGRGNTEAFF
NA,TRBD2,16,TRBJ2-3,TRBV7-3,TGTGCCAGCAGCACGGGACTAGCGGGACGCGGAGATACGCAGTATTTT,CASSTGLAGRGDTQYF
NA,NA,12,TRBJ1-4,TRBV20-1,TGCAGTGCTAGGACGCCTAATGAAAAACTGTTTTTT,CSARTPNEKLFF
once,TRBD1,16,TRBJ2-2,TRBV7-9,TGTGCCAGCAGCCTTCGTCGACAGGGGGTCACCGGGGAGCTGTTTTTT,CASSLRRQGVTGELFF
NA,NA,13,TRBJ2-7,TRBV12-3/TRBV12-4,TGTGCCAGCAGTACAGGACACACCTACGAGCAGTACTTC,CASSTGHTYEQYF
few,TRBD1,15,TRBJ2-5,TRBV29-1,TGCAGCGTTGAAGATCGGGACAGACTTTGGGGGACCCAGTACTTC,CSVEDRDRLWGTQYF
NA,NA,17,TRBJ1-5,TRBV4-1,TGCGCCAGCAGCCAAGATCAGGGCAGGGGCCGCAATCAGCCCCAGCATTTT,CASSQDQGRGRNQPQHF
few,NA,15,TRBJ2-3,TRBV29-1,TGCAGCGTTTTTAGTGGTGGCAGGGTATCAGATACGCAGTATTTT,CSVFSGGRVSDTQYF
few,TRBD1,16,TRBJ2-3,TRBV20-1,TGCAGTGCTCTTAAAACCTCGACAGGGGAGAGAGATACGCAGTATTTT,CSALKTSTGERDTQYF
few,TRBD2,18,TRBJ2-3,TRBV5-1,TGCGCCAGCAGCCGTTACCCGGGACTAGCGGCGGCGGCAGATACGCAGTATTTT,CASSRYPGLAAAADTQYF
few,NA,15,TRBJ2-4,TRBV12-3/TRBV12-4,TGTGCCAGCAGTTTGGGTGGGCCGGTCAAAAACATTCAGTACTTC,CASSLGGPVKNIQYF
NA,NA,12,TRBJ2-5,TRBV7-6,TGTGCCAGCAGCTTATCGGTCGGGACCCAGTACTTC,CASSLSVGTQYF
NA,TRBD2,14,TRBJ2-5,TRBV5-1,TGCGCCAGCAGGGATGGAGGACTAGGAGAGACCCAGTACTTC,CASRDGGLGETQYF
NA,TRBD2,15,TRBJ2-7,TRBV20-1,TGCAGTGCTAGCCCTCGGGGTAGCGGGACTTACGAGCAGTACTTC,CSASPRGSGTYEQYF
NA,NA,16,TRBJ2-1,TRBV3-1,TGTGCCAGCAGCCAAGCGGGGTTTAGAGTAAAGAATGAGCAGTTCTTC,CASSQAGFRVKNEQFF
few,NA,13,TRBJ1-2,TRBV11-2,TGTGCCAGCAGCCTTACAGCGTACTATGGCTACACCTTC,CASSLTAYYGYTF
few,NA,15,TRBJ2-4,TRBV2,TGTGCCAGCAGTGTTTTCAGGGCAACCAAAAACATTCAGTACTTC,CASSVFRATKNIQYF
NA,TRBD2,16,TRBJ2-1,TRBV12-3/TRBV12-4,TGTGCCAGCAGCAAAGGACTAGCCCTAATCAGGAATGAGCAGTTCTTC,CASSKGLALIRNEQFF
few,NA,14,TRBJ2-2,TRBV7-3,TGTGCCAGCAGCCCCGAGGGGAACACCGGGGAGCTGTTTTTT,CASSPEGNTGELFF
few,NA,16,TRBJ2-5,TRBV12-3/TRBV12-4,TGTGCCAGCAGACCCCCAGGGTGGGACGGGCAAGAGACCCAGTACTTC,CASRPPGWDGQETQYF
NA,NA,13,TRBJ1-5,TRBV28,TGTGCCAGCACGGGGACCTTATCTCAGCCCCAGCATTTT,CASTGTLSQPQHF
NA,NA,16,TRBJ2-5,TRBV14,TGTGCCAGCAGCCATTGGAAGGGACGGAACCAAGAGACCCAGTACTTC,CASSHWKGRNQETQYF
NA,NA,15,TRBJ2-6,TRBV5-1,TGCGCCAGCAGCTTGGGCTACTCTGAGGCCAACGTCCTGACTTTC,CASSLGYSEANVLTF
NA,NA,15,TRBJ2-2,TRBV7-9,TGTGCCAGCAGCCGGGGTTTCGAGGCGGACGGGGAGCTGTTTTTT,CASSRGFEADGELFF
few,TRBD1,16,TRBJ1-4,TRBV5-1,TGCGCCAGCAGCACCGGGACAGTTGCAACTAATGAAAAACTGTTTTTT,CASSTGTVATNEKLFF
many,NA,12,TRBJ1-6,TRBV12-3/TRBV12-4,TGTGCCAGCAGTTTATGGGGTTCACCCCTCCACTTT,CASSLWGSPLHF
many,NA,14,TRBJ2-7,TRBV5-1,TGCGCCAGCAGCCCCCTCTCGACCCCCTACGAGCAGTACTTC,CASSPLSTPYEQYF
few,NA,13,TRBJ2-5,TRBV10-3,TGTGCCATCAGTGAGTCGTTCCCAGAGACCCAGTACTTC,CAISESFPETQYF
many,NA,14,TRBJ1-3,TRBV12-3/TRBV12-4,TGTGCCAGCAGTTTAGGAGGCTCTGGAAACACCATATATTTT,CASSLGGSGNTIYF
few,TRBD1,16,TRBJ2-3,TRBV5-1,TGCGCCAGCAGCTTGGCCGAGGACAGGGTTGCAGATACGCAGTATTTT,CASSLAEDRVADTQYF
few,TRBD1,14,TRBJ1-3,TRBV7-9,TGTGCCAGCAGCACCGTACAGGGGAGGAACACCATATATTTT,CASSTVQGRNTIYF
few,TRBD1,15,TRBJ2-1,TRBV7-2,TGTGCCAGCAGCAAAGACAGGGCCTCCTACAATGAGCAGTTCTTC,CASSKDRASYNEQFF
few,NA,16,TRBJ1-6,TRBV15,TGTGCCACCAGCAAGCAGGGACATCCGTGGGGTTCACCCCTCCACTTT,CATSKQGHPWGSPLHF
NA,NA,12,TRBJ2-7,TRBV10-3,TGTGCCATCAGTCGAGGTGACTACGAGCAGTACTTC,CAISRGDYEQYF
few,NA,14,TRBJ2-5,TRBV5-1,TGCGCCAGCAGCTTGGCCGTCTGGGAAGAGACCCAGTACTTC,CASSLAVWEETQYF
few,NA,16,TRBJ1-2,TRBV14,TGTGCCAGCAGCCAAGTCCCCTCCGCAGGTTCCTATGGCTACACCTTC,CASSQVPSAGSYGYTF
few,NA,16,TRBJ2-6,TRBV11-2,TGTGCCAGCAGCTTGGAGGTCGTACTTGGGGCCAACGTCCTGACTTTC,CASSLEVVLGANVLTF
few,TRBD2,15,TRBJ2-1,TRBV6-1,TGTGCCAGCAGCCTCCGGGGTTTGGCGGGAGACGCGCAGTTCTTC,CASSLRGLAGDAQFF
few,NA,15,TRBJ1-2,TRBV10-3,TGTGCCATCAGTGATTTTTCAGGTTCTAACTATGGCTACACCTTC,CAISDFSGSNYGYTF
few,NA,17,TRBJ1-1,TRBV12-3/TRBV12-4,TGTGCCAGCAGTCTATTGGGCCTTACACGGGGGAACACTGAAGCTTTCTTT,CASSLLGLTRGNTEAFF
NA,NA,14,TRBJ1-1,TRBV5-6,TGTGCCAGCAGCCGGGGTCTGGGGGTCACTGAAGCTTTCTTT,CASSRGLGVTEAFF
few,TRBD1,13,TRBJ1-4,TRBV12-3/TRBV12-4,TGTGCCAGCAACCGACAGGGCGGAGAAAAACTGTTTTTT,CASNRQGGEKLFF
few,TRBD2,16,TRBJ2-2,TRBV7-2,TGTGCCAGCAGCTTAGTTCCTAGCGGGAACACCGGGGAGCTGTTTTTT,CASSLVPSGNTGELFF
few,NA,17,TRBJ1-1,TRBV5-6,TGTGCCAGCAGCTCCGGCCTAGGGCGGGGGCAGAACACTGAAGCTTTCTTT,CASSSGLGRGQNTEAFF
NA,NA,17,TRBJ1-1,TRBV12-3/TRBV12-4,TGTGCCAGCAGGTCAACAGGAAAGTCCGCCATGAACACTGAAGCTTTCTTT,CASRSTGKSAMNTEAFF
few,NA,15,TRBJ2-3,TRBV5-1,TGCGCCAGCAGCTTGGACCCCGCTAGCCCAGATACGCAGTATTTT,CASSLDPASPDTQYF
few,TRBD1,14,TRBJ2-1,TRBV6-5,TGTGCCAGCAGCTACCGGACAGGGGACAATGAGCAGTTCTTC,CASSYRTGDNEQFF
few,NA,12,TRBJ1-1,TRBV10-2,TGCGCCAGCAGTGAGCGGGTGAGAGAAGCTTTCTTT,CASSERVREAFF
few,NA,13,TRBJ2-5,TRBV29-1,TGCAGCGTGGGGAGCGGGCCGGGAGAGACCCAGTACTTC,CSVGSGPGETQYF
few,NA,17,TRBJ2-2,TRBV6-1,TGTGCCAGCAGTCTAACCTTCCACAGGGCGAACACCGGGGAGCTGTTTTTT,CASSLTFHRANTGELFF
many,NA,12,TRBJ2-3,TRBV5-1,TGTGCCAGCAGTTTACCTACAGATACGCAGTATTTT,CASSLPTDTQYF
few,TRBD1,15,TRBJ2-7,TRBV7-8,TGTGCCAGCAGCTCCAAGGGGGACAGGGGCTACGAGCAGTACTTC,CASSSKGDRGYEQYF